The 26 T cell receptor beta chains reported below all come from one sample, sequenced in a study of blood T cell repertoires in COVID-19. Using immunoSEQ multiplex PCR, the repertoire was profiled, and TCRdb retains in-frame clones only, with some absent. The table records around 310,000 clones, approximately 89% of them present only once. The sample consisted of PBMCs or T cells enriched from blood (not recorded which). The receptors shown here come from a woman between 25 and 40 years old who had recovered from COVID-19.

The rearrangement links TRBV6-6 to TRBJ2-7; TRBD2 agrees at 10 bases. The CDR3 consists of 16 residues. The V gene end was trimmed by 6 bases and the J gene end by 0 bases; junction bases not matched to a gene: 8. Germline CDR1 MNHNY, CDR2 SVGAGI (reference sequence). The CDR3 bases are TGTGCCAGCAGACAACCGGGACTAGCGTACTCCTACGAGCAGTACTTC. This gives the protein CASRQPGLAYSYEQYF.

V is TRBV5-4 and J is TRBJ2-1, with a weak D call TRBD2 (6 bases). This CDR3 has 13 residues. Deletions cut 7 bases from V and 8 bases from J, with 16 bases between. Germline V gene lookup returns CDR1 SGHNT and CDR2 YYREEE (reference sequence). CDR3 nucleotides: TGTGCCAGCCACGCGGCGGGGAAGGATGAGCAGTTCTTC. Its translation is CASHAAGKDEQFF.

The V call is TRBV2, the J call TRBJ2-1; D possibly corresponds to TRBD1 (5 bases). The germline gives CDR1 SNHLY, CDR2 FYNNEI. The V and J ends lost 7 bases and 1 base respectively, with 14 bases between them. The CDR3 totals 15 residues. CDR3 nucleotides: TGTGCCAGCAAAAAGGACACCTGGTCCTACAATGAGCAGTTCTTC. Protein sequence: CASKKDTWSYNEQFF.

V and J are TRBV11-2 and TRBJ2-7; perhaps TRBD2 as D (6 bases). The CDR3 runs 13 residues. Germline CDR1 and CDR2: SGHAT and FQNNGV. Trimming removed 4 bases at V and 0 bases at J, with 7 bases between. The CDR3 loop reads CASSSRDSYEQYF. DNA of the CDR3: TGTGCCAGCAGCTCGCGGGACTCCTACGAGCAGTACTTC.

J is TRBJ2-5 and V is TRBV14, with no clear D. With 3 bases removed from V and 5 bases from J, the gap between germline ends came to 7 bases. Germline assignment: CDR1 SGHDN and CDR2 FVKESK. The CDR3 extends over 12 amino acids. CDR3 in DNA: TGTGCCAGCAGCCAGTTCATCGAGACCCAGTACTTC. Protein: CASSQFIETQYF. The full variable domain, rest sourced from reference TRBV14 and TRBJ2-5, is EAGVTQFPSHSVIEKGQTVTLRCDPISGHDNLYWYRRVMGKEIKFLLHFVKESKQDESGMPNNRFLAERTGGTYSTLKVQPAELEDSGVYFCASSQFIETQYFGPGTRLLVL.

Here the CDR3 reads CAWSASGKETQYF. The CDR3 DNA reads as TGTGCCTGGAGTGCTAGCGGAAAAGAGACCCAGTACTTC. The chain combines TRBV30 with TRBJ2-5; 7 bases agree with TRBD2. Germline lookup yields CDR1 GTSNPN and CDR2 SVGIG (reference sequence). The CDR3 runs 13 residues. Unmatched junction bases numbered 2, after V lost 1 base and J lost 3 bases.

The chain uses TRBV14 and TRBJ2-1; D may be TRBD2 (6 bases). V gave up 1 base and J gave up 6 bases, with 10 bases separating them. The CDR3 spans 14 residues. Germline V gene data show CDR1 as SGHDN and CDR2 as FVKESK. The CDR3 region is CASSQGAGLNEQFF. The CDR3 bases are TGTGCCAGCAGCCAAGGGGCGGGACTCAATGAGCAGTTCTTC.

Only one count was recorded for this clone. The chain has TRBV6-2 or TRBV6-3 and TRBJ2-5; weak D call: TRBD2 (5 bases). The CDR3 sequence is 15 residues long. The germline CDR1 and CDR2 sequences are MNHEY and SVGEGT. Trimming shortened V by 5 bases and J by 3 bases, and 16 bases separated the two germline ends. DNA for the CDR3: TGTGCCAGCAGTCAAACCCCTACCGGGAAAGAGACCCAGTACTTC. It yields the protein CASSQTPTGKETQYF.

The chain is built from TRBV7-9 and TRBJ1-2, with D possibly TRBD1 on 5 matching bases. Looked up from germline, CDR1 is SEHNR and CDR2 is FQNEAQ (reference sequence). This CDR3 region has 15 residues. V was shortened by 2 bases and J by 4 bases, with 14 bases between the two germline ends. This chain's CDR3 is CASSLQTLTAYGYTF. The CDR3 DNA reads TGTGCCAGCAGCTTACAGACTTTGACAGCCTATGGCTACACCTTC.

This clone was counted once. The chain is built from TRBV7-3 and TRBJ2-6; TRBD2 agrees at 7 bases. The J segment lost 2 bases and the V segment lost 5 bases, leaving 6 bases of the junction unmatched. The CDR3 is 16 amino acids. CDR1 is SGHTA, CDR2 FQGTGA, per germline. CDR3 in DNA: TGTGCCAGCAGCCGAGAGGGAGGGGCTGGGGCCAACGTCCTGACTTTC. Protein product: CASSREGGAGANVLTF. Full variable domain (remainder filled in from reference TRBV7-3 and TRBJ2-6): GAGVSQTPSNKVTEKGKYVELRCDPISGHTALYWYRQSLGQGPEFLIYFQGTGAADDSGLPNDRFFAVRPEGSVSTLKIQRTERGDSAVYLCASSREGGAGANVLTFGAGSRLTVL.

The rearrangement links TRBV25-1 to TRBJ1-3; no reliable D call. The CDR3 is made up of 14 amino acids. V was trimmed by 4 bases and J by 0 bases, leaving 7 bases between them. Looked up from germline, CDR1 is MGHDK and CDR2 is SYGVNS. The CDR3 region is CASSGRDSGNTIYF. CDR3 DNA: TGTGCCAGCAGTGGCCGGGACTCTGGAAACACCATATATTTT.

V gene TRBV4-1 combines with J gene TRBJ2-7; 9 bases are a match to TRBD2. The V and J ends lost 0 bases and 3 bases, in that order; junction bases with no gene match: 6. This CDR3 has 16 residues. Germline V gene lookup returns CDR1 MGHRA and CDR2 YSYEKL. DNA for the CDR3: TGCGCCAGCAGCCAAGAACTCGGACTAGCGATCTACGAGCAGTACTTC. Amino acid sequence: CASSQELGLAIYEQYF.

The CDR3: CASSPPSDTQYF. In nucleotides, the CDR3 is TGTGCCAGCTCACCACCCTCAGATACGCAGTATTTT. The V and J genes are TRBV18 and TRBJ2-3; D not certain. Germline V gene sequence: CDR1 KGHSH, CDR2 LQKENI. This CDR3 spans 12 amino acids. V lost 0 bases and J lost 4, with 2 bases in between.

This clone has only a few counts. The chain uses TRBV28 and TRBJ1-5, with 7 bases matching TRBD1. V lost 8 bases, J lost 9 bases, and 10 bases stayed unmatched. Germline V lookup: CDR1 MDHEN, CDR2 SYDVKM. The CDR3 runs to 13 residues. DNA for the CDR3: TGTGCCAGCTACCAGGGGGGACATCCGCCCCAGCATTTT. Encoded protein: CASYQGGHPPQHF.

The chain employs TRBV10-2 and TRBJ1-2, with D possibly matching TRBD1 (6 bases). Germline V CDR1 and CDR2: WSHSY, SAAADI. The CDR3 has 14 residues. Trimming took off 5 bases at V and 5 bases at J, with 15 bases between the two ends. The CDR3 spells CASSSSGQPYGYTF. Here the CDR3 DNA reads TGCGCCAGCAGTTCTTCAGGACAGCCATATGGCTACACCTTC.

The rearrangement uses TRBV19 and TRBJ1-5, with 7 bases matching TRBD1. Trimming at V came to 1 base and at J to 5 bases, leaving 8 bases not matched to a gene. The germline V gene encodes CDR1 LNHDA and CDR2 SQIVND (reference sequence). There are 16 residues in the CDR3. In DNA, the CDR3 is TGTGCCAGTAGTATAGCCCCGGGACAGTTGTATCAGCCCCAGCATTTT. Amino acids: CASSIAPGQLYQPQHF. Full variable domain (missing parts from reference TRBV19 and TRBJ1-5): DGGITQSPKYLFRKEGQNVTLSCEQNLNHDAMYWYRQDPGQGLRLIYYSQIVNDFQKGDIAEGYSVSREKKESFPLTVTSAQKNPTAFYLCASSIAPGQLYQPQHFGDGTRLSIL.

This chain links TRBV5-4 with TRBJ1-6; 7 bases line up with TRBD1. The germline gives CDR1 SGHNT, CDR2 YYREEE (reference sequence). V was clipped by 0 bases and J by 5 bases; unmatched bases: 5. The CDR3 runs 16 residues. The CDR3 coding sequence is TGTGCCAGCAGCTTGGCCCGGGGACAGAATAATTCACCCCTCCACTTT. As protein: CASSLARGQNNSPLHF.

The chain uses TRBV27 and TRBJ2-5; 13 bases are shared with TRBD2. Germline V CDR1 and CDR2: MNHEY, SMNVEV (reference sequence). The CDR3 consists of 14 residues. J was trimmed by 4 bases and V by 6 bases; bases with no gene match: 2. Written as DNA, the CDR3 is TGTGCCAGCAGAGGACTAGCGGGAGTAGAGACCCAGTACTTC. Its translation is CASRGLAGVETQYF.

The chain joins TRBV3-1 (or the pseudogene TRBV3-2) to TRBJ1-4; D gene unclear. Germline CDR1 and CDR2: LGHDT and YNNKEL (reference sequence). Trimming left V 4 bases short and J 8 bases short, with 5 bases between. The CDR3 spans 11 residues. CDR3 DNA: TGTGCCAGCAGCCGAGCGGAAAAACTGTTTTTT. This translates into CASSRAEKLFF.

This sequence joins TRBV19 and TRBJ1-6; 11 nucleotides match TRBD1. Germline lookup yields CDR1 LNHDA and CDR2 SQIVND (reference sequence). The CDR3 totals 15 residues. Trimming took 5 bases from V and 8 from J; bases not matched to a gene: 5. The CDR3 loop is CASSEDRGRYSPLHF. Here the CDR3 DNA reads TGTGCCAGTAGTGAGGACAGGGGGCGATATTCACCCCTCCACTTT.

In its sample, this clone was seen once. The CDR3 DNA is TGTGCCAGCAGTTTAGTTGCCAGGAACTACGAGCAGTACTTC. It yields the protein CASSLVARNYEQYF. This chain links TRBV28 with TRBJ2-7; D ambiguous. Germline CDR1 and CDR2: MDHEN and SYDVKM. Between the trimmed V and J ends, which lost 2 bases and 3 bases, there was a span of 11 bases. The CDR3 runs to 14 residues.

This CDR3 is CSVDGRGRPGETQYF. The CDR3 DNA is TGCAGCGTTGATGGGCGCGGGAGGCCCGGGGAGACCCAGTACTTC. The chain employs TRBV29-1 and TRBJ2-5; TRBD2 matches 8 bases. Trimming cost V 3 bases and J 5 bases; bases outside gene matches: 11. The CDR3 runs 15 residues. In germline, CDR1 is SQVTM, CDR2 ANQGSEA.

The V and J genes are TRBV2 and TRBJ1-5, with a weak D call TRBD1 (5 bases). Germline CDR1 SNHLY, CDR2 FYNNEI. This CDR3 is 13 amino acids long. V lost 10 bases to trimming and J lost 7 bases, with 17 bases between them. Here the CDR3 reads CATTGTVGQPQHF. CDR3 bases: TGTGCCACCACCGGGACTGTGGGGCAGCCCCAGCATTTT.

V usage is TRBV15 and J usage is TRBJ1-1; D not resolved. CDR1 LNHNV and CDR2 YYDKDF come from the germline V gene (reference sequence). V gave up 5 bases and J gave up 4 bases, with 14 bases separating them. This CDR3 is built from 14 residues. The CDR3 nucleotides are TGTGCCACCAGCCTTGCAGTCCGAGGCACTGAAGCTTTCTTT. Its translation: CATSLAVRGTEAFF.

This clone occurred a few times. The chain recombines TRBV7-2 with TRBJ1-1, with D possibly TRBD1 on 6 matching bases. CDR3 size: 13 residues. Trimming shortened V by 2 bases and J by 6 bases, and 10 bases separated the two germline ends. From germline, CDR1 is SGHTA and CDR2 FQGNSA. This CDR3 reads CASSLSWTAEAFF. CDR3 nucleotide sequence: TGTGCCAGCAGCTTATCTTGGACAGCTGAAGCTTTCTTT.

The chain employs TRBV28 and TRBJ1-3, with D possibly TRBD1 on 5 matching bases. V shed 6 bases and J shed 0 bases, with 9 bases lying between them. The CDR3 spans 14 residues. Germline V gene lookup returns CDR1 MDHEN and CDR2 SYDVKM. CDR3 sequence: CASRGAPSGNTIYF. The CDR3 region has the DNA TGTGCCAGCAGAGGGGCACCCTCTGGAAACACCATATATTTT.